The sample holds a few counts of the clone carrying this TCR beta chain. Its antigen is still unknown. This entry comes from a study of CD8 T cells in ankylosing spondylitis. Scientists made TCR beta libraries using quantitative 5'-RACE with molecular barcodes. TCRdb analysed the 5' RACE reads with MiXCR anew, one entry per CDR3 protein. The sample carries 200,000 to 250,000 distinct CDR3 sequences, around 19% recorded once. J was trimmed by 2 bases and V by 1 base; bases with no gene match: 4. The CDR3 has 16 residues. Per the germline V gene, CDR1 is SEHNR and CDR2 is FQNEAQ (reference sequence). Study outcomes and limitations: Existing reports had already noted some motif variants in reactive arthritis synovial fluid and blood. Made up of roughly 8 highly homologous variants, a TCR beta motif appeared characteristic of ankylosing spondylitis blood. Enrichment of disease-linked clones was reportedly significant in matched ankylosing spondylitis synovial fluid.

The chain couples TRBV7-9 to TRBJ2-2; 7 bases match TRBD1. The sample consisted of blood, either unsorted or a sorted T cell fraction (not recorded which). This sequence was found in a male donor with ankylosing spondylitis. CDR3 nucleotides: TGTGCCAGCAGCTTAGGATGGACAGGCAACACCGGGGAGCTGTTTTTT. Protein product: CASSLGWTGNTGELFF. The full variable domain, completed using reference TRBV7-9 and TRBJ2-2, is DTGVSQNPRHKITKRGQNVTFRCDPISEHNRLYWYRQTLGQGPEFLTYFQNEAQLEKSRLLSDRFSAERPKGSFSTLEIQRTEQGDSAMYLCASSLGWTGNTGELFFGEGSRLTVL.